This is a list of T cell receptor beta chains from one sample in a study of blood T cell repertoires in COVID-19. The repertoire was sequenced with immunoSEQ multiplex PCR; TCRdb's copy has only in-frame clones and lacks some. The sample contains approximately 99,000 clones, about 86% of which appear only once. Input material: peripheral blood. The receptors shown here come from a man aged 50 to 59 with COVID-19, enrolled during active disease. Each CDR3 is given with its conserved first and last residue. The D gene is left open where the match is weak. Expanded clones get a size class; other rows say once, few or many, or leave the size out.

J gene | V gene | D gene | clone size | CDR3 protein | CDR3 DNA
TRBJ2-3 | TRBV10-3 | TRBD1 | NA | CAISSARGSTDTQYF | TGTGCCATCAGTTCGGCCAGGGGGAGCACAGATACGCAGTATTTT
TRBJ2-4 | TRBV10-3 | NA | NA | CAISESTGGAGYIQYF | TGTGCCATCAGTGAGTCGACGGGGGGCGCAGGATACATTCAGTACTTC
TRBJ2-2 | TRBV11-2 | TRBD2 | NA | CASSPSGGYTGELFF | TGTGCCAGCAGCCCAAGCGGGGGGTACACCGGGGAGCTGTTTTTT
TRBJ2-7 | TRBV7-8 | NA | NA | CASNQPGLYEQYF | TGTGCCAGCAACCAGCCGGGTCTATACGAGCAGTACTTC
TRBJ1-2 | TRBV6-5 | NA | NA | CASATVYGYTF | TGTGCCAGCGCGACAGTATATGGCTACACCTTC
TRBJ2-7 | TRBV23-1 | NA | NA | CASSQGHGPTYEQYF | TGCGCCAGCAGTCAGGGGCACGGTCCAACCTACGAGCAGTACTTC
TRBJ1-2 | TRBV19 | NA | once | CASSIQRGGNYGYTF | TGTGCCAGTAGTATCCAGAGGGGGGGTAACTATGGCTACACCTTC
TRBJ1-6 | TRBV3-1/TRBV3-2 | TRBD1 | NA | CASSHDRGRLPLHF | TGTGCCAGCAGCCACGACAGGGGGCGGTTACCCCTCCACTTT
TRBJ1-4 | TRBV15 | NA | NA | CATSSEKTTTNEKLFF | TGTGCCACCAGCAGTGAAAAGACAACAACTAATGAAAAACTGTTTTTT
TRBJ2-7 | TRBV2 | NA | NA | CASSESGYEQYF | TGTGCCAGCAGTGAATCAGGGTACGAGCAGTACTTC
TRBJ1-3 | TRBV28 | NA | NA | CASSLSPGVGNTIYF | TGTGCCAGCAGTCTCTCCCCGGGGGTAGGAAACACCATATATTTT
TRBJ1-5 | TRBV28 | TRBD1 | NA | CASSFPGQGRQPQHF | TGTGCCAGCAGTTTTCCCGGACAGGGCCGTCAGCCCCAGCATTTT
TRBJ1-6 | TRBV30 | TRBD1 | NA | CAWSALRLDRDNSPLHF | TGTGCCTGGAGTGCTCTAAGGCTAGACAGGGACAATTCACCCCTCCACTTT
TRBJ1-2 | TRBV19 | TRBD1 | NA | CASSPDRARTNYGYTF | TGTGCCAGTAGTCCCGACAGGGCTCGGACTAACTATGGCTACACCTTC
TRBJ1-5 | TRBV7-9 | NA | NA | CASSLEGRGNQPQHF | TGTGCCAGCAGCCTGGAGGGCAGGGGCAATCAGCCCCAGCATTTT
TRBJ2-5 | TRBV7-2 | NA | NA | CASSSAVRDQETQYF | TGTGCCAGCAGCTCAGCCGTCAGGGACCAAGAGACCCAGTACTTC
TRBJ1-2 | TRBV24-1 | NA | few | CATQGADGYGYTF | TGTGCCACCCAAGGGGCAGATGGCTATGGCTACACCTTC
TRBJ1-1 | TRBV7-9 | NA | NA | CASSLVQMNTEAFF | TGTGCCAGCAGCTTAGTACAGATGAACACTGAAGCTTTCTTT
TRBJ2-7 | TRBV25-1 | NA | NA | CASSEKARRRATYEQYF | TGTGCCAGCAGTGAAAAGGCTCGGCGCAGGGCTACCTACGAGCAGTACTTC
TRBJ1-5 | TRBV5-1 | NA | NA | CASSADSHNQPQHF | TGCGCCAGCAGCGCAGACAGCCACAATCAGCCCCAGCATTTT
TRBJ2-7 | TRBV28 | NA | once | CASSFGQGISYEQYF | TGTGCCAGCAGTTTCGGGCAGGGGATATCCTACGAGCAGTACTTC
TRBJ1-2 | TRBV7-9 | NA | NA | CASSLQQVEPNYGYTF | TGTGCCAGCAGCTTACAACAGGTTGAACCCAACTATGGCTACACCTTC
TRBJ1-5 | TRBV15 | TRBD1 | NA | CATSSSAGQGGLRNQPQHF | TGTGCCACCAGCAGTTCGGCGGGACAGGGAGGACTTCGCAATCAGCCCCAGCATTTT
TRBJ1-1 | TRBV5-4 | TRBD1 | NA | CASRGQVNTEAFF | TGTGCCAGCAGGGGACAGGTGAACACTGAAGCTTTCTTT
TRBJ1-4 | TRBV4-1 | NA | once | CASSQDGSQGKLFF | TGCGCCAGCAGCCAAGATGGCAGTCAGGGGAAACTGTTTTTT
TRBJ1-1 | TRBV7-3 | NA | NA | CASSPGMNTEAFF | TGTGCCAGCAGCCCAGGGATGAACACTGAAGCTTTCTTT
TRBJ1-2 | TRBV28 | TRBD1 | few | CASSLTQGAGGYTF | TGTGCCAGCAGTTTAACACAGGGGGCGGGTGGCTACACCTTC